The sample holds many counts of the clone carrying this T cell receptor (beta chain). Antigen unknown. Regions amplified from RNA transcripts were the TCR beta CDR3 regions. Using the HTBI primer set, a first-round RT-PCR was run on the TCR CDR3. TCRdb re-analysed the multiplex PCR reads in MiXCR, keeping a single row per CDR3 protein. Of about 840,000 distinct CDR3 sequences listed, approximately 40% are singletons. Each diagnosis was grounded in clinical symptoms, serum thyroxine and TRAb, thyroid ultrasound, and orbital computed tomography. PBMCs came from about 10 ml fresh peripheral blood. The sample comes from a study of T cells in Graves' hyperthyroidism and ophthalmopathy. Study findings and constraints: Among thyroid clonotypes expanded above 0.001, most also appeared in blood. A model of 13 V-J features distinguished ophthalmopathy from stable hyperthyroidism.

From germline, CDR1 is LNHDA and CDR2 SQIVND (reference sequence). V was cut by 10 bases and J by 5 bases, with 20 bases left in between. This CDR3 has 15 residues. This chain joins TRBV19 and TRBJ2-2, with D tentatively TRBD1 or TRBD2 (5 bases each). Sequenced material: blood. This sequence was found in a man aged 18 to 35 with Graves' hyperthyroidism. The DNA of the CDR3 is TGTGCCACCACACCGGGACGGAGGACGACCGGGGAGCTGTTTTTT. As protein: CATTPGRRTTGELFF.